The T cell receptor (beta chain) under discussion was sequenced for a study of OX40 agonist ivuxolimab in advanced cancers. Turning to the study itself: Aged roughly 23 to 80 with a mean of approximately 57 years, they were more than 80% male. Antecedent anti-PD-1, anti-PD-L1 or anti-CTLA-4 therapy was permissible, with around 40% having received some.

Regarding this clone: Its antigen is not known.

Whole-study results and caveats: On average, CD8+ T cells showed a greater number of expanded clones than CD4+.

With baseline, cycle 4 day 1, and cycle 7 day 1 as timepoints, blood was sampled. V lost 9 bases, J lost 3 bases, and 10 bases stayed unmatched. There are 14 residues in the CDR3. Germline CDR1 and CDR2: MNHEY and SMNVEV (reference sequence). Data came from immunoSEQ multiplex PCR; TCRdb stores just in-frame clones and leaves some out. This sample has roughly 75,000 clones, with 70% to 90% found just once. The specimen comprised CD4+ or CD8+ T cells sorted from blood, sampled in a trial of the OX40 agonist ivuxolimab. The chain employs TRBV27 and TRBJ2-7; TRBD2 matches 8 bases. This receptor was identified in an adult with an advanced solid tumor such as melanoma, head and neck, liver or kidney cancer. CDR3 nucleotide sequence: TGTGCCAGTCCTAATCTAGCGGGCGTCTACGAGCAGTACTTC. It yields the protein CASPNLAGVYEQYF.